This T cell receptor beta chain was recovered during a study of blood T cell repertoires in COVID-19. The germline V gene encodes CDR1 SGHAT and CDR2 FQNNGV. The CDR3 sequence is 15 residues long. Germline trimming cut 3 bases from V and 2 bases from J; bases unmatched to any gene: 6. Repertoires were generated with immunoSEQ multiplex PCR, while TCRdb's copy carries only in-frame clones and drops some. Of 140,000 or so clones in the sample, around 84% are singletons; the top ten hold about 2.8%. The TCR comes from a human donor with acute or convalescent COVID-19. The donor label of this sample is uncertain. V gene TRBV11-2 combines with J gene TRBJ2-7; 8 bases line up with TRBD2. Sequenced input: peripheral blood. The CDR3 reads CASSFGLAEPYEQYF. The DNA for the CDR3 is TGTGCCAGCAGCTTCGGACTAGCCGAGCCCTACGAGCAGTACTTC.